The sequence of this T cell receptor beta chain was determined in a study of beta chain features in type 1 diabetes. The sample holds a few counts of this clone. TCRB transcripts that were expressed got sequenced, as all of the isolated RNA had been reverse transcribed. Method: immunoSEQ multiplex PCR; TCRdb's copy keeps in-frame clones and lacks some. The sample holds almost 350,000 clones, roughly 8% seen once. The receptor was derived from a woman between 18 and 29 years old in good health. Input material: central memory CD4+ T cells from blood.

This CDR3 is CSAAGMGNEKLFF. The CDR3 DNA reads TGCAGCGCAGCCGGGATGGGTAATGAAAAACTGTTTTTT. The J gene is TRBJ1-4, the V gene TRBV29-1; D uncertain. In germline, CDR1 is SQVTM, CDR2 ANQGSEA. V was cut by 7 bases and J by 4 bases, with 13 bases left in between. The CDR3 runs 13 residues. Drawing the rest from reference TRBV29-1 and TRBJ1-4, the complete variable domain is SAVISQKPSRDICQRGTSLTIQCQVDSQVTMMFWYRQQPGQSLTLIATANQGSEATYESGFVIDKFPISRPNLTFSTLTVSNMSPEDSSIYLCSAAGMGNEKLFFGSGTQLSVL.